This TCR beta chain stems from a study of control samples from healthy donors and cancer patients. The assay was immunoSEQ multiplex PCR, and TCRdb's table has in-frame clones only and misses some. This table holds 150,000 to 200,000 clones, 70% to 90% found once. The ends were cut back, 3 bases at V and 0 bases at J, with 9 bases in the middle. CDR1 and CDR2 from the germline V gene are SGDLS and YYNGEE. The CDR3 covers 14 residues. The sequencing sample was made of blood. This clonotype originated in a woman between 25 and 40 years old in good health. The chain employs TRBV9 and TRBJ1-1; no clear D. The CDR3 nucleotides read TGTGCCAGCAGCGCACAGATCTTGAACACTGAAGCTTTCTTT. This codes for CASSAQILNTEAFF.